Listed here are 19 T cell receptor beta chains from one sample, sequenced in a study of technical replicates of blood from four donors. The data were produced by immunoSEQ multiplex PCR, yet TCRdb's version contains in-frame clones alone and is incomplete. In the table there are about 66,000 clones, about 97% of which are singletons. Sequenced sample: T cells isolated from PBMCs. All receptors come from a human donor in good health.

The chain couples TRBV27 to TRBJ1-3; TRBD1 aligns across 9 bases. The CDR3 extends over 16 amino acids. Germline CDR1 MNHEY, CDR2 SMNVEV (reference sequence). The V segment lost 10 bases and the J segment 2 bases; nucleotides outside the gene matches: 12. CDR3 nucleotide sequence: TGTGCCATCGGACAGGGGCGCAGGTTCCCTGGAAACACCATATATTTT. It codes for CAIGQGRRFPGNTIYF.

The chain uses TRBV30 and TRBJ2-1, with 8 bases fitting TRBD2. Germline V CDR1 and CDR2: GTSNPN, SVGIG (reference sequence). This CDR3 region has 16 residues. Trimming cost V 0 bases and J 4 bases; bases outside gene matches: 8. DNA of the CDR3: TGTGCCTGGAGTGTATTTCCTAGCGGGTATTACAATGAGCAGTTCTTC. Amino acid sequence: CAWSVFPSGYYNEQFF.

V usage is TRBV6-5 and J usage is TRBJ2-7, with 7 bases that match TRBD2. The V segment lost 2 bases and the J segment 5 bases; nucleotides outside the gene matches: 6. Germline V CDR1 and CDR2: MNHEY, SVGAGI. This CDR3 contains 14 residues. CDR3 nucleotide sequence: TGTGCCAGCAGTTACCCCGGGACTATGAACGAGCAGTACTTC. Protein: CASSYPGTMNEQYF.

The V gene is TRBV4-1, the J gene TRBJ2-7, with TRBD1 identical over 8 bases. The CDR3 runs 14 residues. Germline V gene sequence: CDR1 MGHRA, CDR2 YSYEKL. J lost 1 base, V lost 4 bases, and 3 bases had no gene match. CDR3 region: CASSPGGWSYEQYF. CDR3 DNA: TGCGCCAGCAGCCCAGGGGGCTGGTCCTACGAGCAGTACTTC.

The gene calls are TRBV7-8 and TRBJ2-5, with D perhaps TRBD1 (6 bases). The CDR3 covers 17 residues. Trimming left V 4 bases short and J 5 bases short, with 23 bases between. The germline gives CDR1 SGHVS, CDR2 FQNEAQ. CDR3 bases: TGTGCCAGCAGCTCAAAGAGGACAGCCTTTGGATGGGAGACCCAGTACTTC. This sequence encodes CASSSKRTAFGWETQYF.

This rearrangement joins TRBV19 to TRBJ1-2; no reliable D call. V was cut by 5 bases and J by 4 bases, with 17 bases left in between. In germline, CDR1 is LNHDA, CDR2 SQIVND (reference sequence). The CDR3 has 15 residues. The CDR3 loop reads CASSEIRDLGYGYTF. The CDR3 DNA reads TGTGCCAGTAGTGAGATCCGGGATCTGGGCTATGGCTACACCTTC.

V and J are TRBV2 and TRBJ1-2, with D unclear. The ends were cut back, 3 bases at V and 8 bases at J, with 7 bases in the middle. The CDR3 loop spans 11 amino acids. The germline V gene encodes CDR1 SNHLY and CDR2 FYNNEI. The CDR3 DNA is TGTGCCAGCAGTGAGTTAGTAGGCTACACCTTC. Its translation: CASSELVGYTF. The entire variable domain, with the rest obtained from reference TRBV2 and TRBJ1-2, is as follows: EPEVTQTPSHQVTQMGQEVILRCVPISNHLYFYWYRQILGQKVEFLVSFYNNEISEKSEIFDDQFSVERPDGSNFTLKIRSTKLEDSAMYFCASSELVGYTFGSGTRLTVV.

This clone was seen just once. This chain uses TRBV28 with TRBJ2-5; D possibly corresponds to TRBD2 (6 bases). V lost 7 bases and J 4 bases, leaving 19 bases between the germline ends. The CDR3 consists of 15 residues. Germline V gives CDR1 MDHEN, CDR2 SYDVKM. As DNA, the CDR3 is TGTGCCAGCACGCCTCTATCTCTGGGGGGAGAGACCCAGTACTTC. It yields the protein CASTPLSLGGETQYF.

The chain links TRBV28 to TRBJ1-2, with 8 bases identical to TRBD1. Germline V gives CDR1 MDHEN, CDR2 SYDVKM. V trimming: 6 bases; J trimming: 8 bases; junction bases outside the gene matches: 5. The CDR3 is 12 amino acids. For the CDR3, the DNA is TGTGCCAGCAGCCAGGGGGCCGAAGGCTACACCTTC. Translation: CASSQGAEGYTF.

The chain employs TRBV5-8 and TRBJ2-5; D perhaps matches TRBD1 (5 bases). Trimming removed 0 bases at V and 5 bases at J, with 8 bases between. This CDR3 is built from 13 residues. Germline V CDR1 and CDR2: SGHTS, YDEGEE. CDR3: CASSLVKGETQYF. In nucleotides, the CDR3 is TGTGCCAGCAGCTTGGTAAAGGGGGAGACCCAGTACTTC.

The chain carries TRBV19 and TRBJ1-5; D unresolved. Trimming took off 5 bases at V and 1 base at J, with 9 bases between the two ends. The V gene's germline CDR1 is LNHDA and CDR2 SQIVND (reference sequence). The CDR3 is made up of 14 amino acids. The CDR3 nucleotides are TGTGCCAGTAGTGATCAGAAAAGCAATCAGCCCCAGCATTTT. Protein product: CASSDQKSNQPQHF. The whole variable domain, filled in from reference TRBV19 and TRBJ1-5, reads DGGITQSPKYLFRKEGQNVTLSCEQNLNHDAMYWYRQDPGQGLRLIYYSQIVNDFQKGDIAEGYSVSREKKESFPLTVTSAQKNPTAFYLCASSDQKSNQPQHFGDGTRLSIL.

V is TRBV30 and J is TRBJ1-1; 8 bases line up with TRBD1. V lost 4 bases to trimming and J lost 1 base; unmatched junction nucleotides: 2. This CDR3 contains 13 residues. CDR1 is GTSNPN, CDR2 SVGIG, per germline (reference sequence). Here the CDR3 reads CAWTGGQNTEAFF. CDR3 nucleotide sequence: TGTGCCTGGACAGGGGGCCAGAACACTGAAGCTTTCTTT.

This chain joins TRBV5-1 and TRBJ1-4; D ambiguous. Germline V gene data show CDR1 as SGHRS and CDR2 as YFSETQ. This CDR3 has 15 amino acids. The V end lost 2 bases, the J end lost 0 bases, and 8 bases lay between the germline ends. DNA for the CDR3: TGCGCCAGCAGCTTACTATCCGCAACTAATGAAAAACTGTTTTTT. Amino acid sequence: CASSLLSATNEKLFF.

DNA of the CDR3: TGTGCCAGCAGCTTGCAGGGAAACGGACCGTACAATGAGCAGTTCTTC. This sequence encodes CASSLQGNGPYNEQFF. The chain combines TRBV5-4 with TRBJ2-1; D is possibly TRBD1 (5 bases). This CDR3 has 16 residues. The germline V and J ends were trimmed by 1 base and 4 bases, with 15 bases remaining between them. The germline V gene encodes CDR1 SGHNT and CDR2 YYREEE (reference sequence).

This rearrangement joins TRBV30 to TRBJ1-1, with no clear D. Germline loops: CDR1 GTSNPN, CDR2 SVGIG (reference sequence). This CDR3 has 12 amino acids. The V gene lost 4 bases and the J gene lost 2 bases, with 8 bases spanning the gap. The CDR3 loop reads CAWNPDNTEAFF. The CDR3 bases are TGTGCCTGGAACCCAGATAACACTGAAGCTTTCTTT.

The chain recombines TRBV6-1 with TRBJ1-4, with 9 bases aligning to TRBD1. Trimming cost V 5 bases and J 8 bases; bases outside gene matches: 9. Looked up from germline, CDR1 is MNHNS and CDR2 is SASEGT. The CDR3 spans 15 residues. CDR3 nucleotides: TGTGCCAGCAGTTGGATGGACAGGGGTGGGGAAAAACTGTTTTTT. This encodes CASSWMDRGGEKLFF.

This chain connects TRBV7-3 to TRBJ2-1, with TRBD2 matching over 12 bases. This CDR3 has 13 residues. In germline, CDR1 is SGHTA, CDR2 FQGTGA. After removal of 3 bases from V and 14 bases from J, the junction contained 5 bases not matched to a gene. In nucleotides, the CDR3 is TGTGCCAGCAGCTTGACTAGCGGGAGTTTGAAGTTCTTC. Amino acids: CASSLTSGSLKFF. The variable domain in full, with the rest retrieved from reference TRBV7-3 and TRBJ2-1, is GAGVSQTPSNKVTEKGKYVELRCDPISGHTALYWYRQSLGQGPEFLIYFQGTGAADDSGLPNDRFFAVRPEGSVSTLKIQRTERGDSAVYLCASSLTSGSLKFFGPGTRLTVL.

This rearrangement joins TRBV29-1 to TRBJ2-7; 9 nucleotides agree with TRBD1. Losses at the gene ends were 7 bases for V and 7 bases for J; bases not matched to a gene: 11. CDR1 is SQVTM, CDR2 ANQGSEA, per germline. This CDR3 contains 13 residues. The DNA for the CDR3 is TGCAGCGACACAGGGGGCAACGCGAGGGAGCAGTACTTC. Its translation is CSDTGGNAREQYF.

The chain is built from TRBV5-6 and TRBJ2-5, with TRBD1 as a possible D gene (6 bases). The CDR3 consists of 15 residues. Per the germline V gene, CDR1 is SGHDT and CDR2 is YYEEEE. V dropped 2 bases and J dropped 0 bases, with 11 bases sitting between them. CDR3 sequence: CASSLAGTYQETQYF. In DNA, the CDR3 is TGTGCCAGCAGCTTAGCCGGGACATACCAAGAGACCCAGTACTTC.